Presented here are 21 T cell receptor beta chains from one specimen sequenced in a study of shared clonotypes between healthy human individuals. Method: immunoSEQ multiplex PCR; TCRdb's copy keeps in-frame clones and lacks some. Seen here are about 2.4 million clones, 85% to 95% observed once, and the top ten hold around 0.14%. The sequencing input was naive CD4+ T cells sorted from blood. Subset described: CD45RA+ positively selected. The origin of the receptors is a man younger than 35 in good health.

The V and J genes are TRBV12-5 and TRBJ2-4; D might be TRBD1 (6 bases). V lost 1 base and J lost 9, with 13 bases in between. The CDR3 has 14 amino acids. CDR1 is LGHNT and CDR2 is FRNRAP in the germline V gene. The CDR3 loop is CASGLGRGKSIQYF. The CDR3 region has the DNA TGTGCTAGTGGTTTGGGCAGGGGAAAGAGCATTCAGTACTTC.

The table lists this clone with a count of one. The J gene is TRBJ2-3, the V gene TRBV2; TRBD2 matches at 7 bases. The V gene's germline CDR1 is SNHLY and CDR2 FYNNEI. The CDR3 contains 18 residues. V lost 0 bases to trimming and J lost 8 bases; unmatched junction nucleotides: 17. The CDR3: CASSEARGSGLTIGTQYF. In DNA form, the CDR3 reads TGTGCCAGCAGTGAAGCGCGGGGTAGCGGGCTAACGATAGGTACGCAGTATTTT.

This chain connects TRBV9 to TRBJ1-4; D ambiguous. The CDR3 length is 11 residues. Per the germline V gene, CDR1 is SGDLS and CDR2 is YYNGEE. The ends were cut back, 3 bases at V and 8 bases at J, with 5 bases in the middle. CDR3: CASSAGEKLFF. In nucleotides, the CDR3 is TGTGCCAGCAGCGCTGGAGAAAAACTGTTTTTT.

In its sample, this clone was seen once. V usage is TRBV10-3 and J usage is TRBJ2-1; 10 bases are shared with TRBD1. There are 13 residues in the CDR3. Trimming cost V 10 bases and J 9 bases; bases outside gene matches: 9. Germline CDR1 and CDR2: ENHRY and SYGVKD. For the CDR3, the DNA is TGTGCCACCGACAGGGGGCTAGCTAGTGAGCAGTTCTTC. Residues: CATDRGLASEQFF.

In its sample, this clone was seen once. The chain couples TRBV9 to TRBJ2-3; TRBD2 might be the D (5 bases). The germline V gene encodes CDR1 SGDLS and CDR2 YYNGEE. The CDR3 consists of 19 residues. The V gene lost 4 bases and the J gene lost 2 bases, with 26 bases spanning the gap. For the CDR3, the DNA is TGTGCCAGCAGCTCCCGCGGGTGGGCGGGCGGTGGAGACACAGATACGCAGTATTTT. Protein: CASSSRGWAGGGDTDTQYF.

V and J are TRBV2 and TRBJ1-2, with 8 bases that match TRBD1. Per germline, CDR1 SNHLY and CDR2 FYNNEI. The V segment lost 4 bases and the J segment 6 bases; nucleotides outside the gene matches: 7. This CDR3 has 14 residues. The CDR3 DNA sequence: TGTGCCAGCAGTGGAGCCAAGACAGGGGATGGCTACACCTTC. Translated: CASSGAKTGDGYTF. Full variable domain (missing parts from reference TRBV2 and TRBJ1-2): EPEVTQTPSHQVTQMGQEVILRCVPISNHLYFYWYRQILGQKVEFLVSFYNNEISEKSEIFDDQFSVERPDGSNFTLKIRSTKLEDSAMYFCASSGAKTGDGYTFGSGTRLTVV.

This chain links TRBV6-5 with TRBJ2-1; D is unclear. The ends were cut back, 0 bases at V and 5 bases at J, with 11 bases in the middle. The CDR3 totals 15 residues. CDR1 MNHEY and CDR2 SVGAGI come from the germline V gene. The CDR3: CASSYSRPLHNEQFF. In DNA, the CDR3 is TGTGCCAGCAGTTACTCGCGGCCCCTACACAATGAGCAGTTCTTC.

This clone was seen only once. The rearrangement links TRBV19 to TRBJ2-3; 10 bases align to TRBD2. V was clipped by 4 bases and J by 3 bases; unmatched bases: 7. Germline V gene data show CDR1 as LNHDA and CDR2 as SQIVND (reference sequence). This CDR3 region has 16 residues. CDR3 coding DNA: TGTGCCAGTAGTACCCTAGCGGGAGTGGGAACAGATACGCAGTATTTT. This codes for CASSTLAGVGTDTQYF. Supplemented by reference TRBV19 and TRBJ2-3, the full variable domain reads DGGITQSPKYLFRKEGQNVTLSCEQNLNHDAMYWYRQDPGQGLRLIYYSQIVNDFQKGDIAEGYSVSREKKESFPLTVTSAQKNPTAFYLCASSTLAGVGTDTQYFGPGTRLTVL.

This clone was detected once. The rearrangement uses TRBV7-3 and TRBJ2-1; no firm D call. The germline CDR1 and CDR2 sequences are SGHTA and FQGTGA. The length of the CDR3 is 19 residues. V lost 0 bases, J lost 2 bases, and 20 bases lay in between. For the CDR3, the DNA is TGTGCCAGCAGCTTAACGTCCCCGGGCCTGCCGCTGGCCTACAATGAGCAGTTCTTC. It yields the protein CASSLTSPGLPLAYNEQFF. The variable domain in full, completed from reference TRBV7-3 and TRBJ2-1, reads GAGVSQTPSNKVTEKGKYVELRCDPISGHTALYWYRQSLGQGPEFLIYFQGTGAADDSGLPNDRFFAVRPEGSVSTLKIQRTERGDSAVYLCASSLTSPGLPLAYNEQFFGPGTRLTVL.

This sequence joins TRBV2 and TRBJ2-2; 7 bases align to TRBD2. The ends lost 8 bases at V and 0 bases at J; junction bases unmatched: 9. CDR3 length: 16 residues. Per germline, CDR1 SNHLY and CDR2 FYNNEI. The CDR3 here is CASGMGTSANTGELFF. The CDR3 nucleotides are TGTGCCAGCGGGATGGGCACTAGCGCGAACACCGGGGAGCTGTTTTTT.

The CDR3 is CASSYLGGSQETQYF. CDR3 nucleotides: TGTGCCAGCAGCTATCTCGGGGGATCCCAAGAGACCCAGTACTTC. J is TRBJ2-5 and V is TRBV7-9; the D gene is possibly TRBD2 (6 bases). CDR3 length equals 15 residues. Germline assignment: CDR1 SEHNR and CDR2 FQNEAQ (reference sequence). Trimming shortened V by 4 bases and J by 1 base, and 13 bases separated the two germline ends.

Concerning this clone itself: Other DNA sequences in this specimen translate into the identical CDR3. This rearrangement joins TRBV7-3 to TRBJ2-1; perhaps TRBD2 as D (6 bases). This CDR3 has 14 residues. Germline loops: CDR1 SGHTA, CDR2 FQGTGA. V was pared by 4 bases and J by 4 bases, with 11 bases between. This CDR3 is CASSSGGSYNEQFF. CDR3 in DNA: TGTGCCAGCAGCTCCGGGGGTAGTTACAATGAGCAGTTCTTC.

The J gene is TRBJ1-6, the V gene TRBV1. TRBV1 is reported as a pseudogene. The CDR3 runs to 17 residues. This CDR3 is CTSSSRLCRDYNSPLHF. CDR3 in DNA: TGCACCAGCAGCTCCAGGCTGTGCCGGGACTATAATTCACCCCTCCACTTT.

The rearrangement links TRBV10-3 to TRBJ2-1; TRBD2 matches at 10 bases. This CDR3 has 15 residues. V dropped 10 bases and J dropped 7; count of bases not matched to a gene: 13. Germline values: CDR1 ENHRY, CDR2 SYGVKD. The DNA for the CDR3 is TGTGCCACCAGGGAAGCTAGCGGGAGCCTTAATGAGCAGTTCTTC. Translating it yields CATREASGSLNEQFF.

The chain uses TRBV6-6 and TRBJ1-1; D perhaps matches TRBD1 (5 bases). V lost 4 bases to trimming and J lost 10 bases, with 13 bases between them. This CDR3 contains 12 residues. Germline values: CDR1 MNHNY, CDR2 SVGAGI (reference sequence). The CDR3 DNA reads TGTGCCAGCAGTTTAGGACAATCTGGAGCTTTCTTT. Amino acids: CASSLGQSGAFF.

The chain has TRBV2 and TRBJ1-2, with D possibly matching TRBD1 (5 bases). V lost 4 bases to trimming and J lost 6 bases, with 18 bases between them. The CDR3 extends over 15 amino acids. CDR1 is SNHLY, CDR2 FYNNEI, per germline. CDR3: CASSGGSPLVDGYTF. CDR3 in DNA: TGTGCCAGCAGTGGGGGCAGTCCACTTGTTGATGGCTACACCTTC.

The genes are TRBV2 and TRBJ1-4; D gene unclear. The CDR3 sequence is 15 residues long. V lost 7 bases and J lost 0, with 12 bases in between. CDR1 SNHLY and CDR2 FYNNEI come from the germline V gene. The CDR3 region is CASNREIATNEKLFF. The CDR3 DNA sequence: TGTGCCAGCAACCGAGAAATTGCAACTAATGAAAAACTGTTTTTT.

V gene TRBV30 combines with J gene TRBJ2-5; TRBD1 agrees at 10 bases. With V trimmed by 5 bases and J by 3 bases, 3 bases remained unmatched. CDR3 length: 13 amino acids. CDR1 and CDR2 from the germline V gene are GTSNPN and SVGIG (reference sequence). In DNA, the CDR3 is TGTGCCTGGGGGACAGGGGTGGAAGAGACCCAGTACTTC. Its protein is CAWGTGVEETQYF.

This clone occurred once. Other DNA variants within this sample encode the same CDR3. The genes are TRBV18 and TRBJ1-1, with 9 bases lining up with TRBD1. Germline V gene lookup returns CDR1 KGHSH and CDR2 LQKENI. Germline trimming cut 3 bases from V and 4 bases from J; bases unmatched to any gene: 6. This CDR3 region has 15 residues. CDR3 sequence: CASSPPGQGSTEAFF. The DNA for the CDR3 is TGTGCCAGCTCACCCCCGGGACAGGGAAGCACTGAAGCTTTCTTT.

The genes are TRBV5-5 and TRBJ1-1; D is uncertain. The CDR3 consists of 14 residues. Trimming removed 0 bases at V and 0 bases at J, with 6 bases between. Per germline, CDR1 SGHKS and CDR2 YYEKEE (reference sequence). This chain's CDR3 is CASSLDYVNTEAFF. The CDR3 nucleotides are TGTGCCAGCAGCTTGGACTACGTGAACACTGAAGCTTTCTTT.

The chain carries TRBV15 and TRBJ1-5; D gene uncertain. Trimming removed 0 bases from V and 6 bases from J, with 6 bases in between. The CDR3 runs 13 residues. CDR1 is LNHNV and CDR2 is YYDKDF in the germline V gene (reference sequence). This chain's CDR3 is CATSRDLAQPQHF. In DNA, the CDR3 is TGTGCCACCAGCAGAGATCTAGCTCAGCCCCAGCATTTT. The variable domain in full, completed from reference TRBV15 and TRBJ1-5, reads DAMVIQNPRYQVTQFGKPVTLSCSQTLNHNVMYWYQQKSSQAPKLLFHYYDKDFNNEADTPDNFQSRRPNTSFCFLDIRSPGLGDTAMYLCATSRDLAQPQHFGDGTRLSIL.